This TCR beta chain was sequenced in a study of cytomegalovirus exposure and HLA in healthy donors. Trimming pared 5 bases from V and 1 base from J, leaving 8 bases between. The V gene's germline CDR1 is SEHNR and CDR2 FQNEAQ (reference sequence). This CDR3 region has 14 residues. A remark on this clone: Its target is unknown.

Whole-study findings and limits: TCR beta V- and J-gene trimming was later associated with a missense DCLRE1C variant. A later analysis found most CMV-associated TCR beta chains apparently HLA-restricted. Among donors in an Asian-associated ancestry cluster, a later analysis reportedly found fewer N-insertions than the roughly 700-donor mean.

This PCR relied on a set of 60 Vbeta primers and 13 Jbeta primers. Sequencing used immunoSEQ multiplex PCR; TCRdb keeps in-frame clones, though not all of them. The repertoire holds 150,000 or so clones, with 80% to 85% as singletons. Sequenced: PBMCs. This chain uses TRBV7-9 with TRBJ2-2; D gene unclear. The source is a boy younger than 10 in good health and CMV-seronegative. This CDR3 reads CASSARRNTGELFF. Written as DNA, the CDR3 is TGTGCCAGCAGCGCCCGCAGGAACACCGGGGAGCTGTTTTTT.